This TCR beta chain comes out of a study of PD-L1 blockade in urothelial cancer. The overall study: The year 2014 saw patients start atezolizumab, 1,200 mg intravenously every 3 weeks. Males with bladder-origin urothelial cancer constituted about 90% of the roughly 30 patients. The authors examined blood 3 weeks (second dose) and 6 weeks after treatment start.

Sample contribution per patient ranged from 1 to 8, covering pretreatment and on-treatment. Germline V gene lookup returns CDR1 KGHSH and CDR2 LQKENI. The CDR3 has 14 residues. Trimming shortened V by 8 bases and J by 0 bases, and 12 bases separated the two germline ends. The protocol was immunoSEQ multiplex PCR, while the TCRdb copy is restricted to in-frame clones and leaves out a portion. The sample records just over 50,000 clones, about 86% being singletons. This chain joins TRBV18 and TRBJ2-3; D possibly corresponds to TRBD2 (5 bases). This receptor was identified in a man aged 55-75 years with urothelial cancer. This specimen was PBMCs, taken around atezolizumab (anti-PD-L1) treatment. CDR3 amino acids: CASPGEASTDTQYF. The CDR3 bases are TGTGCCAGCCCCGGGGAAGCTAGCACAGATACGCAGTATTTT.